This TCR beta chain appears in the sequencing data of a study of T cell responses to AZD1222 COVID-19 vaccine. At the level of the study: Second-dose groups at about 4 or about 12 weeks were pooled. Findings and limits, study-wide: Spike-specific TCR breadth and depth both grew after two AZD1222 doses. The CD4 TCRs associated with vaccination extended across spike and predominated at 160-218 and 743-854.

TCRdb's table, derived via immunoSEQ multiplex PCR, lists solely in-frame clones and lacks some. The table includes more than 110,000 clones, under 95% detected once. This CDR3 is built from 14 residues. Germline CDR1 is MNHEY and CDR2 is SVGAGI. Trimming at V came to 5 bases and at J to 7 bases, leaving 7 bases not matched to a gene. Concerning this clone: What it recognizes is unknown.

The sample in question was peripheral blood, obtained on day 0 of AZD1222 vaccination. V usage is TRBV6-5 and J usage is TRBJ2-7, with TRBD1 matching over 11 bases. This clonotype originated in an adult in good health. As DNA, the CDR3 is TGTGCCAGCAGTCAGGGGACAGGGGGGCTTGAGCAGTACTTC. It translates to CASSQGTGGLEQYF.